Each of the 23 T cell receptor beta chains below was sequenced from the same sample in a study of T cells in Graves' hyperthyroidism and ophthalmopathy. From RNA transcripts, TCR beta CDR3 regions were amplified. Initially, a first-round RT-PCR of the TCR CDR3 employed the HTBI primer set. Each CDR3 protein gets one entry after TCRdb re-called the multiplex PCR reads with MiXCR. The table shows some 760,000 distinct CDR3 sequences, with approximately 14% occurring only once. Source material: blood. The source is a woman aged 18-29 years with Graves' hyperthyroidism.

In this sample, this clonotype turned up many times. The chain uses TRBV30 and TRBJ1-5, with D unresolved. V lost 5 bases, J lost 0 bases, and 8 bases lay in between. CDR3 size: 13 residues. Per germline, CDR1 GTSNPN and CDR2 SVGIG (reference sequence). Here the CDR3 DNA reads TGTGCCTGGGCTGGGGATAGCAATCAGCCCCAGCATTTT. Translation: CAWAGDSNQPQHF.

This clonotype was seen repeatedly, ten times or more. The CDR3 coding sequence is TGTGCCAGCAGCTTAGAATCAGTCTACGAGCAGTACTTC. Translated: CASSLESVYEQYF. The chain joins TRBV11-2 to TRBJ2-7; no reliable D call. The CDR3 sequence is 13 residues long. Germline V gene lookup returns CDR1 SGHAT and CDR2 FQNNGV. Between the trimmed V and J ends, which lost 0 bases and 3 bases, there was a span of 6 bases. Full variable domain (outside the CDR3, taken from reference TRBV11-2 and TRBJ2-7): EAGVAQSPRYKIIEKRQSVAFWCNPISGHATLYWYQQILGQGPKLLIQFQNNGVVDDSQLPKDRFSAERLKGVDSTLKIQPAKLEDSAVYLCASSLESVYEQYFGPGTRLTVT.

About this clonotype itself: Sequence at one end of the junction differs from germline and may be a read error. The V and J genes are TRBV12-3 or TRBV12-4 and TRBJ2-7; a weak D match, TRBD2 (5 bases). CDR3 length: 11 residues. CDR3 sequence (DNA): TGTGCCAGCAGTTTTGGAAGGGAGCTTGACTTC. Its translation is CASSFGRELDF.

In its sample, this clonotype was seen a few times. This chain links TRBV5-1 with TRBJ1-3; unclear D gene. This CDR3 has 15 residues. V lost 4 bases and J 2 bases, leaving 13 bases between the germline ends. The germline gives CDR1 SGHRS, CDR2 YFSETQ. CDR3 DNA sequence: TGCGCCAGCAGCCGGACCCAGGCGGCTGGAAACACCATATATTTT. As protein: CASSRTQAAGNTIYF.

This clonotype showed up just a few times. This chain connects TRBV6-1 to TRBJ2-4; 7 bases match TRBD1. V lost 7 bases to trimming and J lost 0 bases; unmatched junction nucleotides: 9. From germline, CDR1 is MNHNS and CDR2 SASEGT. The CDR3 totals 16 residues. CDR3 DNA: TGTGCCAGCAAAGGAAGACAGGGAATAGCCAAAAACATTCAGTACTTC. Translation: CASKGRQGIAKNIQYF.

This clonotype occurred many times. The V call is TRBV2, the J call TRBJ1-2, with a possible D match to TRBD1 (6 bases). Trimming removed 6 bases at V and 4 bases at J, with 12 bases between. From germline, CDR1 is SNHLY and CDR2 FYNNEI. The CDR3 extends over 13 amino acids. CDR3 sequence: CASRKGRGYGYTF. CDR3 in DNA: TGTGCCAGCAGGAAAGGCAGGGGCTATGGCTACACCTTC. Supplemented by reference TRBV2 and TRBJ1-2, the full variable domain reads EPEVTQTPSHQVTQMGQEVILRCVPISNHLYFYWYRQILGQKVEFLVSFYNNEISEKSEIFDDQFSVERPDGSNFTLKIRSTKLEDSAMYFCASRKGRGYGYTFGSGTRLTVV.

This clonotype was counted at least ten times. V and J are TRBV28 and TRBJ2-5; weak D call: TRBD2 (5 bases). The germline CDR1 and CDR2 sequences are MDHEN and SYDVKM. The CDR3 runs to 15 residues. Trimming took off 3 bases at V and 5 bases at J, with 16 bases between the two ends. Written as DNA, the CDR3 is TGTGCCAGCAGTTTTCTCAGAGGGAGTCACGAGACCCAGTACTTC. Encoded protein: CASSFLRGSHETQYF.

The chain couples TRBV5-5 to TRBJ2-1, with D possibly TRBD2 on 5 matching bases. Trimming stripped 6 bases from V and 6 bases from J, with 22 bases between. CDR3 length: 16 residues. Germline V lookup: CDR1 SGHKS, CDR2 YYEKEE (reference sequence). CDR3 DNA: TGTGCCAGCACCCGCTCTGTCGGGGATTGGGGCAATGAGCAGTTCTTC. Translation gives CASTRSVGDWGNEQFF. The complete variable domain, with remaining parts taken from reference TRBV5-5 and TRBJ2-1, reads DAGVTQSPTHLIKTRGQQVTLRCSPISGHKSVSWYQQVLGQGPQFIFQYYEKEERGRGNFPDRFSARQFPNYSSELNVNALLLGDSALYLCASTRSVGDWGNEQFFGPGTRLTVL.

This clonotype has a count of ten or more. This chain joins TRBV20-1 and TRBJ2-7; 7 nucleotides match TRBD2. The CDR3 consists of 15 residues. Germline loops: CDR1 DFQATT, CDR2 SNEGSKA (reference sequence). The V and J ends lost 0 bases and 2 bases, in that order; junction bases with no gene match: 7. The CDR3 spells CSARDWASGPYEQYF. CDR3 coding DNA: TGCAGTGCTAGAGATTGGGCTAGCGGCCCCTACGAGCAGTACTTC.

This clonotype was detected ten times or more. The chain employs TRBV12-5 and TRBJ2-1, with D perhaps TRBD2 (5 bases). CDR3 length: 13 residues. Trimming took 2 bases from V and 6 from J, leaving 8 bases between them. In germline, CDR1 is LGHNT, CDR2 FRNRAP. CDR3 DNA: TGTGCTAGTGGTTTGCCTACTAGCAATGAGCAGTTCTTC. Protein: CASGLPTSNEQFF.

Many counts were recorded for this clonotype. The rearrangement joins TRBV12-3 or TRBV12-4 to TRBJ2-3; D is unclear. V was cut by 7 bases and J by 0 bases, with 14 bases left in between. This CDR3 is 15 amino acids long. The CDR3 sequence is CASNKDAISTDTQYF. The CDR3 nucleotides read TGTGCCAGCAATAAGGACGCAATTAGCACAGATACGCAGTATTTT.

V gene TRBV4-3 combines with J gene TRBJ2-7; 7 bases fit TRBD1. The CDR3 is 14 residues long. The germline CDR1 and CDR2 sequences are LGHNA and YSLEER. The J segment lost 5 bases and the V segment lost 1 base, leaving 5 bases of the junction unmatched. As DNA, the CDR3 is TGCGCCAGCAGCCAAGCGACAGGGTTCCACGAGCAGTACTTC. Its translation: CASSQATGFHEQYF.

This clonotype has ten or more counts. The chain has TRBV12-3 or TRBV12-4 and TRBJ2-7; perhaps D is TRBD1 or TRBD2 (5 bases each). Trimming left V 4 bases short and J 3 bases short, with 16 bases between. The CDR3 is 15 residues long. The CDR3: CASSSNRGRGYEQYF. The CDR3 DNA reads TGTGCCAGCAGTTCGAACCGGGGAAGGGGCTACGAGCAGTACTTC.

In DNA, the CDR3 is TGTGCCAGCGGGGGGGCGGGGGGAGACATTCAGTACTTC. The encoded protein is CASGGAGGDIQYF. This rearrangement joins TRBV7-9 to TRBJ2-4, with TRBD2 identical over 8 bases. CDR3 length: 13 residues. Germline assignment: CDR1 SEHNR and CDR2 FQNEAQ (reference sequence). The V gene end was trimmed by 8 bases and the J gene end by 8 bases; junction bases not matched to a gene: 8.

The table lists this clonotype with a few counts. V usage is TRBV24-1 and J usage is TRBJ2-1; the D gene is possibly TRBD2 (5 bases). The V end lost 4 bases, the J end lost 5 bases, and 14 bases lay between the germline ends. The germline V gene encodes CDR1 KGHDR and CDR2 SFDVKD. The CDR3 runs 15 residues. DNA for the CDR3: TGTGCCACCAGTGACCCCCGGCGGGCCAACAATGAGCAGTTCTTC. As protein: CATSDPRRANNEQFF.

This clonotype was seen a few times. This rearrangement joins TRBV4-1 to TRBJ2-7; 7 bases line up with TRBD2. Per germline, CDR1 MGHRA and CDR2 YSYEKL. The CDR3 has 15 amino acids. J was trimmed by 3 bases and V by 0 bases; bases with no gene match: 5. The DNA for the CDR3 is TGCGCCAGCAGCCAAGATGGGGCTAGCGGCTACGAGCAGTACTTC. Protein sequence: CASSQDGASGYEQYF.

Ten or more counts support this clonotype. The V gene is TRBV28, the J gene TRBJ2-1; TRBD1 aligns across 7 bases. Germline CDR1 reads MDHEN; CDR2 reads SYDVKM. Trimming at V came to 5 bases and at J to 4 bases, leaving 14 bases not matched to a gene. The CDR3 loop spans 17 amino acids. The CDR3 is CASSTRGPGTAYNEQFF. CDR3 sequence (DNA): TGTGCCAGCAGTACAAGAGGGCCCGGGACAGCATACAATGAGCAGTTCTTC.

This clonotype turned up a few times. The chain carries TRBV28 and TRBJ2-7; D might be TRBD1 (5 bases). The CDR3 is 15 residues long. With 5 bases removed from V and 2 bases from J, the gap between germline ends came to 16 bases. Per germline, CDR1 MDHEN and CDR2 SYDVKM. This CDR3 is CASSHRQPNAYEQYF. Here the CDR3 DNA reads TGTGCCAGCAGTCACCGACAGCCAAATGCCTACGAGCAGTACTTC.

The chain has TRBV12-3 or TRBV12-4 and TRBJ2-7; D possibly uses TRBD1 or TRBD2 (5 bases each). The J call may be in error: the DNA end matches TRBJ2-1 better. The CDR3 is made up of 15 amino acids. The CDR3: CASNRWPGSSYEQFF. The CDR3 nucleotides read TGTGCCAGCAATAGGTGGCCAGGGAGCTCCTACGAGCAGTTCTTC.

The chain uses TRBV5-4 and TRBJ2-2; TRBD1 aligns across 9 bases. V dropped 4 bases and J dropped 4; count of bases not matched to a gene: 5. There are 15 residues in the CDR3. Germline V gene sequence: CDR1 SGHNT, CDR2 YYREEE (reference sequence). The CDR3 DNA sequence: TGTGCCAGCAGCGCCCGGACAGGGGCCACCGGGGAGCTGTTTTTT. Translated: CASSARTGATGELFF.

Concerning this clonotype itself: Since the CDR3 does not end with the conserved phenylalanine or tryptophan, this likely comes from a read error. The chain couples TRBV20-1 to TRBJ2-3; D is undetermined. The CDR3 spans 12 residues. Germline values: CDR1 DFQATT, CDR2 SNEGSKA (reference sequence). V shed 6 bases and J shed 0 bases, with 7 bases lying between them. Written as DNA, the CDR3 is TGCAGTGCGCGGCCTAGCACAGATACGCAGTATCTT. It codes for CSARPSTDTQYL.

The table lists this clonotype with many counts. The chain combines TRBV4-1 with TRBJ2-7; D possibly corresponds to TRBD1 (7 bases). Germline-derived CDR1 and CDR2 are MGHRA and YSYEKL. The ends were cut back, 1 base at V and 4 bases at J, with 11 bases in the middle. This CDR3 contains 14 residues. CDR3 sequence (DNA): TGCGCCAGCAGCCAAGGGGCAGGGGGGTACGAGCAGTACTTC. The encoded protein is CASSQGAGGYEQYF.

This rearrangement joins TRBV9 to TRBJ2-7; D possibly corresponds to TRBD2 (7 bases). From germline, CDR1 is SGDLS and CDR2 YYNGEE. CDR3 length: 16 residues. Trimming shortened V by 3 bases and J by 7 bases, and 23 bases separated the two germline ends. The CDR3 DNA reads as TGTGCCAGCAGCGCCGAAACCCAAGGGGGGGGCTGGGAGCAGTACTTC. Residues: CASSAETQGGGWEQYF.